This TCR beta chain originates from a study of naive and memory T cell subsets. A few counts support this clonotype. Its specificity is not known. Study-wide findings and caveats: From naive to CM, EM and EMRA, diversity decreased and Gini increased. Naive repertoires, especially CD8, held a few larger clonotypes, possibly memory cells re-expressing CD45RA.

From the second PCR step, alpha and beta chains were amplified apart. CD8 T cells were positively selected from what remained after CD4 positive selection. The beta constant-region primer was an equimolar mix of two oligonucleotides covering TRBC1 and TRBC2. Four rounds of PCR amplified the ligated cDNA using nested alpha and beta constant-region primers plus SP2. From the UMI-ligation and nested PCR reads, TCRdb called clonotypes with MiXCR, one entry per CDR3 protein. The sample carries more than 95,000 distinct CDR3 sequences, approximately 14% recorded once. Losses at the gene ends were 3 bases for V and 5 bases for J; bases not matched to a gene: 5. This CDR3 contains 14 residues. Looked up from germline, CDR1 is MNHNS and CDR2 is SASEGT.

Sequencing was done on a sample of naive CD8+ T cells from blood. The source of this sequence is a human donor in good health. The rearrangement links TRBV6-1 to TRBJ2-7; TRBD1 matches at 9 bases. CDR3 sequence reads: CASSDWDRVNEQYF. CDR3 DNA sequence: TGTGCCAGCAGTGATTGGGACAGGGTTAACGAGCAGTACTTC.